The text below deals with one T cell receptor (beta chain). Method: immunoSEQ multiplex PCR; TCRdb's copy keeps in-frame clones and lacks some. The repertoire holds roughly 3,000 clones, with around 82% as singletons. This sample stems from a study of CD39 and CD103 CD8 tumor-infiltrating T cells. From germline, CDR1 is SGHKS and CDR2 YYEKEE (reference sequence). This CDR3 has 16 amino acids. V trimming: 0 bases; J trimming: 6 bases; junction bases outside the gene matches: 8. The receptor was derived from a human donor with head and neck squamous cell carcinoma. The sequenced material came from CD39- CD103- CD8+ T cells sorted from the tumor. The sample's subset: CD103-CD39- double-negative CD45RA- CD8 T cells. This sequence joins TRBV5-5 and TRBJ2-3, with 9 bases matching TRBD2. The CDR3 here is CASSLVRRGGMDTQYF. The CDR3, as DNA: TGTGCCAGCAGCTTGGTGCGGCGGGGGGGTATGGATACGCAGTATTTT. The whole variable domain, filled in from reference TRBV5-5 and TRBJ2-3, reads DAGVTQSPTHLIKTRGQQVTLRCSPISGHKSVSWYQQVLGQGPQFIFQYYEKEERGRGNFPDRFSARQFPNYSSELNVNALLLGDSALYLCASSLVRRGGMDTQYFGPGTRLTVL.